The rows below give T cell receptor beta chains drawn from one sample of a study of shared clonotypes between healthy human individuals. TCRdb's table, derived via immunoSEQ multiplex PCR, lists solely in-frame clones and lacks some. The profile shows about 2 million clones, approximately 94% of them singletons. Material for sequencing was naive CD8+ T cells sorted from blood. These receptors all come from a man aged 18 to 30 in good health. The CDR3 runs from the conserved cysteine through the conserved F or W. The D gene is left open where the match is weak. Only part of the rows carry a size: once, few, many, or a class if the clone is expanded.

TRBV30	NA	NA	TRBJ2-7	TGTGCCTGGAGTGTTGAGTGGGAAAGGAAGTACGAGCAGTACTTC	CAWSVEWERKYEQYF
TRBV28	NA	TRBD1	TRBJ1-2	TGTGCCAGCAGTTTTACAGGGGATGGCTACACCTTC	CASSFTGDGYTF
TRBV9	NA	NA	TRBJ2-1	TGTGCCAGCAGCGTAGGAGGGGGGTCCTACAATGAGCAGTTCTTC	CASSVGGGSYNEQFF
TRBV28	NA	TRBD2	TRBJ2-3	TGTGCCAGCAGTTTATCCCGTGGACTAGCGGGGGCGACAGATACGCAGTATTTT	CASSLSRGLAGATDTQYF
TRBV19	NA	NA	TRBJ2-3	TGTGCCAGTAGTATCCTCGGCACAGATACGCAGTATTTT	CASSILGTDTQYF
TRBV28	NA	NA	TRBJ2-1	TGTGCCAGCAGCCTCGGGTGGAGTTTATCCTACAATGAGCAGTTCTTC	CASSLGWSLSYNEQFF
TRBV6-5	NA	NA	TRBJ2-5	TGTGCCAGCAGTCCCGGGGACGGGTGGGAGACCCAGTACTTC	CASSPGDGWETQYF
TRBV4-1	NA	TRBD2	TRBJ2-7	TGCGCCAGCAGCCAGACTAGCGGGACCTGGGAGCAGTACTTC	CASSQTSGTWEQYF
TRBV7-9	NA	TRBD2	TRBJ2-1	TGTGCCACATTCTGGACTAGCGGCTACAATGAGCAGTTCTTC	CATFWTSGYNEQFF
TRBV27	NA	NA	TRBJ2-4	TGTGCCAGCAGTTCCCGCAGGGAGTCCAAAAACATTCAGTACTTC	CASSSRRESKNIQYF
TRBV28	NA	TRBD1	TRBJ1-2	TGTGCCAGCAGTCCCGGACAGGCAACCTATGGCTACACCTTC	CASSPGQATYGYTF
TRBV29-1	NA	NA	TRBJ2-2	TGCAGCGTTGAACCGGGCCGCGGCACCGGGGAGCTGTTTTTT	CSVEPGRGTGELFF
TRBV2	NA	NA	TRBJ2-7	TGTGTCATTGGGGAATCCGCCTACGAGCAGTACTTC	CVIGESAYEQYF
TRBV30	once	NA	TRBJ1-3	TGTGCCTGGAGTTTTACGGTCTCTGGAAACACCATATATTTT	CAWSFTVSGNTIYF
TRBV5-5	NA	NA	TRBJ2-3	TGTGCCAGCAGCTTGGGGACATCCACAGATACGCAGTATTTT	CASSLGTSTDTQYF
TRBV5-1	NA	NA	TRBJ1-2	TGCGCCAGTCATGGCTGGGGGGGCGAGGGCTATGGCTACACCTTC	CASHGWGGEGYGYTF
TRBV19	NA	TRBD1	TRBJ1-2	TGTGCCAGTAGTATGGGACAGGCCGTGTATGGCTACACCTTC	CASSMGQAVYGYTF
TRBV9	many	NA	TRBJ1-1	TGTGCCAGCAGCGTAGGAGGGGACACTGAAGCTTTCTTT	CASSVGGDTEAFF
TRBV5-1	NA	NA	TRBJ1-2	TGCGCCAGCAGCTTGGGAGGGACTGGACAGAACTATGGCTACACCTTC	CASSLGGTGQNYGYTF
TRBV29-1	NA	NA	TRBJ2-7	TGCAGCGTTGAAGGAGGGGACAAAGGCTACGAGCAGTACTTC	CSVEGGDKGYEQYF
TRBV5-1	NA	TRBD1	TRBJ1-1	TGCGCCAGCAGCGGGACAGGGTCTGAGGCTGAAGCTTTCTTT	CASSGTGSEAEAFF
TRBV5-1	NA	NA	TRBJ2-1	TGCGCCAGCAGCCCATACGACAGGGAGGCGGAGGACAATGAGCAGTTCTTC	CASSPYDREAEDNEQFF
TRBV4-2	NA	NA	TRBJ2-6	TGTGCCAGCAGCCAAGCTGGGGCCAACGTCCTGACTTTC	CASSQAGANVLTF
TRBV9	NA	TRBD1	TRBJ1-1	TGTGCCAGCAGCGTGGGGACAGGGATGACTGAAGCTTTCTTT	CASSVGTGMTEAFF
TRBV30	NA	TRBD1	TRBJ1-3	TGTGCCTGGAGTACGGTACTTGATCGGGACAGGCAATTTTACTCTGGAAACACCATATATTTT	CAWSTVLDRDRQFYSGNTIYF
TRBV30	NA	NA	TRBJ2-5	TGTGCCTGGAGCATGGCCCAAGAGACCCAGTACTTC	CAWSMAQETQYF
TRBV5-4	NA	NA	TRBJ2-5	TGTGCCAGCAACCCTTATGAAGGGTTTGAGACCCAGTACTTC	CASNPYEGFETQYF
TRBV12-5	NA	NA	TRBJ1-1	TGTGCTAGTGGTTTGGTAAGCCGTGGGGAGAACACTGAAGCTTTCTTT	CASGLVSRGENTEAFF
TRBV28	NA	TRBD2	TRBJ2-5	TGTGCCAGCAGTTCACTAGCGGGGGTTAACCAAGAGACCCAGTACTTC	CASSSLAGVNQETQYF
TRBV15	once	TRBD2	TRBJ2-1	TGTGCCACCAGCTCCCGAAGCGGGGGAGGCAATGAGCAGTTCTTC	CATSSRSGGGNEQFF
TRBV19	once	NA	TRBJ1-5	TGTGCCAGTAGTATGTACAGCTATAGCAATCAGCCCCAGCATTTT	CASSMYSYSNQPQHF
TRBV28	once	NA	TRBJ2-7	TGTGCCAGCAGTCTAAACCCTTCCTACGAGCAGTACTTC	CASSLNPSYEQYF
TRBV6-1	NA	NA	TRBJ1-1	TGTGCCAGCAGTGAACACCGCACAAAGAACACTGAAGCTTTCTTT	CASSEHRTKNTEAFF
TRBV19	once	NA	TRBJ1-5	TGTGCCAGTAGTATAGTGGAGCAGGCCAATCAGCCCCAGCATTTT	CASSIVEQANQPQHF
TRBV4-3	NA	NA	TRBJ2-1	TGCGCCAGCAGCCAAGAAGAGAGCCTAAGCTCCTACAATGAGCAGTTCTTC	CASSQEESLSSYNEQFF
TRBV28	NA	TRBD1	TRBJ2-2	TGTGCCAGCAGTAAGCGGACAGGGACCTTCACCGGGGAGCTGTTTTTT	CASSKRTGTFTGELFF
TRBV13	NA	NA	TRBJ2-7	TGTGCCAGCAGAGCTGAGAGCTCCTACGAGCAGTACTTC	CASRAESSYEQYF
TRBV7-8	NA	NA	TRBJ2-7	TGTGCCAGCAGCCCCGGGGACCTTCGGGGCGAGCAGTACTTC	CASSPGDLRGEQYF
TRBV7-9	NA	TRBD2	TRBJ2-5	TGTGCCAGCAGCTTAGTGCTAGCGGGTCAAGAGACCCAGTACTTC	CASSLVLAGQETQYF
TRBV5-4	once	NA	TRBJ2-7	TGTGCCAGCAGCTTTAGGTCCAGCCCGTACGAGCAGTACTTC	CASSFRSSPYEQYF
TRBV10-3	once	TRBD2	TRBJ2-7	TGTGCCATCAGTGAGTCGGAACTAGCGGGACACGAGCAGTACTTC	CAISESELAGHEQYF
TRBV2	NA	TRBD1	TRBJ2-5	TGTGCCAGCAAATCTGGACAGGGGGCTGGAGAGACCCAGTACTTC	CASKSGQGAGETQYF
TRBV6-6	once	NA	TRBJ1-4	TGTGCCAGCACATCAGGGCGGCCTAATGAAAAACTGTTTTTT	CASTSGRPNEKLFF
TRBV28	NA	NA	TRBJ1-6	TGTGCCAGCAGTCCCCTTAGCGGTTCACCCCTCCACTTT	CASSPLSGSPLHF
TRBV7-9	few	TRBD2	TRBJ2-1	TGTGCCAGCAGCTTCGGACTAGACGGAAATGAGCAGTTCTTC	CASSFGLDGNEQFF
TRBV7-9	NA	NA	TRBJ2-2	TGTGCCAGCAGCTCCTCCTCCGTGGGGGCGGAGCTGTTTTTT	CASSSSSVGAELFF
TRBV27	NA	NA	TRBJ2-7	TGTGCCAGCAGTTTAGGGGGGCCCCTGGGTCCCTACGAGCAGTACTTC	CASSLGGPLGPYEQYF
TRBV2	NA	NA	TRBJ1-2	TGTGCCAGCAGTCTCGACCGGGAGTATGGCTACACCTTC	CASSLDREYGYTF
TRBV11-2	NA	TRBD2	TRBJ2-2	TGTGCCAGCAGCTTCTTCCCCGGACTAGGGAACACCGGGGAGCTGTTTTTT	CASSFFPGLGNTGELFF
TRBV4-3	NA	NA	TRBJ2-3	TGCGCCAGCAGCCAGTTTAAAGGCCCTTTTACGCAGTATTTT	CASSQFKGPFTQYF
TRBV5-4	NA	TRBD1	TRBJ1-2	TGTGCCAGCAGCGATGGACAGGGGGCTGCGCATGGCTACACCTTC	CASSDGQGAAHGYTF
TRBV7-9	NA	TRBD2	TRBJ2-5	TGTGCCAGCAGCTCGCAGAGCGGACTAGCGCAAGAGACCCAGTACTTC	CASSSQSGLAQETQYF
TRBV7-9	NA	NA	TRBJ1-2	TGTGCCAGCAGCTTAGGCAGACTGGCGGATGGCTACACCTTC	CASSLGRLADGYTF
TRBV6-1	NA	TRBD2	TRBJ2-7	TGTGCCAGCAGTGGAACGGCGGGAGGGAACTCCCTTCCCTACGAGCAGTACTTC	CASSGTAGGNSLPYEQYF
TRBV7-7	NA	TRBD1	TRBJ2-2	TGTGCTAGCAGCTCTCTTGGGGACAGAGCGAACACCGGGGAGCTGTTTTTT	CASSSLGDRANTGELFF